This T cell receptor (beta chain) appears in the sequencing data of a study of blood T cell repertoires in COVID-19. The overall study: Material from acute and convalescent COVID-19 was sourced from the United States, Italy and Spain. Sources were T cells, B-cell-depleted T cells, or PBMCs; the material itself was cDNA or gDNA.

Original handling: It was from reference gene primer amplification that nucleated cell counts were estimated. Measured with immunoSEQ multiplex PCR; TCRdb has only the in-frame clones, and not every one. V and J calls and clone size are those listed in that table; D and trimming were worked out from the DNA. This sample has about 130,000 clones, with around 87% found just once. Trimming removed 2 bases from V and 5 bases from J, with 8 bases in between. This CDR3 spans 13 amino acids. CDR1 is MDHEN and CDR2 is SYDVKM in the germline V gene. This rearrangement joins TRBV28 to TRBJ2-3; D call uncertain. The sequencing sample was made of peripheral blood. The TCR comes from an older woman with acute or convalescent COVID-19. The chain's CDR3 is CASSLKKQDTQYF. The CDR3 DNA reads TGTGCCAGCAGTTTAAAAAAGCAAGATACGCAGTATTTT.